A single T cell receptor beta chain is shown here with its context. The antigen is unknown. These data come from a study of shared clonotypes between healthy human individuals. Study findings and constraints: Estimated clonotype richness was generally higher in naive than memory subsets. Having only a few donors restricted how much genetic and exposure-history diversity was captured.

Execution of the assay was at deep level. Assay used: immunoSEQ multiplex PCR; TCRdb lists only in-frame clones, some missing. Among millions of clones, 85% to 95% were seen once, and the ten largest hold 0.1% to 0.15%. Per germline, CDR1 KGHSH and CDR2 LQKENI. The CDR3 sequence is 14 residues long. V shed 4 bases, J shed 3 bases, and the junction held 1 base outside the gene matches. Sequences were obtained from naive CD4+ T cells sorted from blood. The subset: CD45RA+ positively selected. This sequence originates from a man younger than 35 in good health. J is TRBJ2-7 and V is TRBV18; 12 positions agree with TRBD2. CDR3 DNA: TGTGCCAGCTCACAACTAGCGGGAGGCTACGAGCAGTACTTC. This translates into CASSQLAGGYEQYF. The full variable domain, its missing parts supplied by reference TRBV18 and TRBJ2-7, is NAGVMQNPRHLVRRRGQEARLRCSPMKGHSHVYWYRQLPEEGLKFMVYLQKENIIDESGMPKERFSAEFPKEGPSILRIQQVVRGDSAAYFCASSQLAGGYEQYFGPGTRLTVT.